Listed below are T cell receptor beta chains from one sample, sequenced in a study of shared clonotypes between healthy human individuals. The table came from immunoSEQ multiplex PCR; TCRdb's copy has only in-frame clones and leaves some out. The sample carries roughly 1 million clones, roughly 80% recorded once. What was sequenced was memory CD4+ T cells sorted from blood. The receptor set was obtained from a man aged 18-30 years in good health. CDR3s include the opening cysteine and the closing phenylalanine or tryptophan. D genes are given only for firm matches. The size of a clone is reported for some rows only, either as once, few or many, or as a class for expanded clones.

D gene	V gene	J gene	clone size	CDR3 DNA	CDR3 protein
-	TRBV19	TRBJ1-1	-	TGTGCCAGTAGTATGCTGGCTGAAGCTTTCTTT	CASSMLAEAFF
-	TRBV11-1	TRBJ1-6	few	TGTGCCAGCAGCTCCCGGGAGGGGGTGAATTCACCCCTCCACTTT	CASSSREGVNSPLHF
-	TRBV6-1	TRBJ1-6	-	TGTGCCAGCAGTGAAGAGGGCACAATTTCACCCCTCCACTTT	CASSEEGTISPLHF
-	TRBV7-2	TRBJ2-5	few	TGTGCCAGCAGACAAAACGGAGAGACCCAGTACTTC	CASRQNGETQYF
-	TRBV11-3	TRBJ2-1	-	TGTGCCAGCAGTCGCAGCGGAGGGGGGAATGAGCAGTTCTTC	CASSRSGGGNEQFF
-	TRBV5-8	TRBJ1-4	-	TGTGCCAGCAACCCCGGGATTTCAACTAATGAAAAACTGTTTTTT	CASNPGISTNEKLFF
TRBD2	TRBV7-7	TRBJ2-3	-	TGTGCTAGCAGCGCAGGGACTAGCGGGTCCACAGATACGCAGTATTTT	CASSAGTSGSTDTQYF
TRBD2	TRBV5-1	TRBJ2-7	-	TGCGCCAGCAGCTTTACTAGCGGGGGCTACGAGCAGTACTTC	CASSFTSGGYEQYF
TRBD2	TRBV2	TRBJ2-7	-	TGTGCCGGAATAGCGGGGGAATACGAGCAGTACTTC	CAGIAGEYEQYF
TRBD2	TRBV5-1	TRBJ2-7	-	TGCGCCAGCAGCGCTAGCGGGGGGGCCTACGAGCAGTACTTC	CASSASGGAYEQYF
TRBD2	TRBV28	TRBJ2-7	-	TGTGCCAGCAGTTTAAGTCGGCGGGGGGAGCTTGTGCAGTACTTC	CASSLSRRGELVQYF
-	TRBV30	TRBJ1-1	few	TGTGCCTGGAGTGTATCCCGAACTGAAGCTTTCTTT	CAWSVSRTEAFF
-	TRBV15	TRBJ2-3	-	TGTGCCACCAGCAGAGATCGGGGGTGGAGCACAGATACGCAGTATTTT	CATSRDRGWSTDTQYF
-	TRBV7-2	TRBJ2-3	-	TGTGCCAGCAGCCTACAAGCCATAACGAGCACAGATACGCAGTATTTT	CASSLQAITSTDTQYF
TRBD2	TRBV18	TRBJ2-3	-	TGTGCCAGCTCACCAAAGTCCGAGCGGGGGGGCGCAGATACGCAGTATTTT	CASSPKSERGGADTQYF
-	TRBV16	TRBJ2-1	few	TGTGCCAGCAGCCAATCCCGGGGCGGGAATGAGCAGTTCTTC	CASSQSRGGNEQFF
-	TRBV30	TRBJ2-3	-	TGTGCCTGGAGTGGGCCGGGACATGTAACAGATACGCAGTATTTT	CAWSGPGHVTDTQYF
TRBD2	TRBV5-4	TRBJ2-7	-	TGTGCCAGCAGCGACGGGAGGGGGGTCCGGTTCTACGAGCAGTACTTC	CASSDGRGVRFYEQYF
TRBD2	TRBV10-3	TRBJ2-3	-	TGTGCCACGAGATTTAGCGGGGGTCTCAGCACAGATACGCAGTATTTT	CATRFSGGLSTDTQYF
TRBD1	TRBV28	TRBJ1-2	-	TGTGCCAGCAGTTTGAGCCAGGGGGCTTTTGGCTACACCTTC	CASSLSQGAFGYTF
-	TRBV6-5	TRBJ1-1	-	TGTGCCAGCAGTCCGGCGACGGACACTGAAGCTTTCTTT	CASSPATDTEAFF
-	TRBV6-1	TRBJ2-7	-	TGTGCCAGCAGTGAAGCTAGGGGGGACGAGCAGTACTTC	CASSEARGDEQYF
-	TRBV10-3	TRBJ2-3	-	TGTGCCACCCAAATGGACACAGCAGGGCAAGATACGCAGTATTTT	CATQMDTAGQDTQYF
TRBD1	TRBV7-3	TRBJ1-1	once	TGTGCCAGCGCCAGGGGGGTTAACACTGAAGCTTTCTTT	CASARGVNTEAFF
-	TRBV6-5	TRBJ1-2	-	TGTGCCAGCAGTTACTCGCCGTTTCCGAGCTCTTATGGCTACACCTTC	CASSYSPFPSSYGYTF
TRBD1	TRBV6-6	TRBJ1-6	-	TGTGCCAGCAGGACACAGGGGGTGAGGTCACCCCTCCACTTT	CASRTQGVRSPLHF
-	TRBV6-6	TRBJ2-3	-	TGTGCCAGCAGTCCCTTTCCCCCAGTGGGAGATACGCAGTATTTT	CASSPFPPVGDTQYF
-	TRBV7-2	TRBJ1-6	-	TGTGCCAGCAGCTTAAGGCAGCAAGATAATTCACCCCTCCACTTT	CASSLRQQDNSPLHF
TRBD1	TRBV11-2	TRBJ2-7	-	TGTGCCAGCAGCTGGACCGGGACAGGTTCCTACGAGCAGTACTTC	CASSWTGTGSYEQYF
TRBD1	TRBV6-1	TRBJ1-5	-	TGTGCCAGCAGTGTGGGACAGTATAGCAATCAGCCCCAGCATTTT	CASSVGQYSNQPQHF
-	TRBV10-3	TRBJ2-2	-	TGTGCCATCAGTGAGTCACACGGAGTGAACACCGGGGAGCTGTTTTTT	CAISESHGVNTGELFF
-	TRBV2	TRBJ1-1	many	TGTGCCAGCAGATCGGACCCGAACACTGAAGCTTTCTTT	CASRSDPNTEAFF
TRBD1	TRBV2	TRBJ2-1	-	TGTGCCAGCAGGGACATTGGACAGGGGAGTATCAATGAGCAGTTCTTC	CASRDIGQGSINEQFF
TRBD2	TRBV7-7	TRBJ2-3	-	TGTGCTAGCAGCCGACTAGCGGGAGAGGTTGGGACGCAGTATTTT	CASSRLAGEVGTQYF
TRBD1	TRBV6-5	TRBJ1-1	-	TGTGCCAGCACCAAGGGGGCAAACACTGAAGCTTTCTTT	CASTKGANTEAFF
-	TRBV5-6	TRBJ2-2	-	TGTGCCAGCAGCTTGGTACATCTTTCGAACACCGGGGAGCTGTTTTTT	CASSLVHLSNTGELFF
-	TRBV19	TRBJ2-2	-	TGTGCCAGTAGTCCAGGGGCGTGGGACACCGGGGAGCTGTTTTTT	CASSPGAWDTGELFF
-	TRBV18	TRBJ1-2	once	TGTGCCAGCTCACTAGGTCAAGCTAACTATGGCTACACCTTC	CASSLGQANYGYTF
-	TRBV18	TRBJ1-1	-	TGTGCCAGCTCACCAATGGGAGCAGCTAAGTCCCCTGAAGCTTTCTTT	CASSPMGAAKSPEAFF
-	TRBV30	TRBJ1-5	-	TGTGCCTGGAGGGCCAACTCAAACAATCAGCCCCAGCATTTT	CAWRANSNNQPQHF
-	TRBV30	TRBJ1-2	few	TGTGCCTGGAGTGTAAAGGGAAGCTACACCTTC	CAWSVKGSYTF
-	TRBV18	TRBJ1-1	-	TGTGCCAGCTCACGGAACACAGGCACTGAAGCTTTCTTT	CASSRNTGTEAFF